This TCR beta chain was documented in a study of somatic mutations in cytotoxic T cells in rheumatoid arthritis. Using immunoSEQ multiplex PCR, the repertoire was profiled, and TCRdb retains in-frame clones only, with some absent. The sample records approximately 20,000 clones, roughly 90% being singletons. This clone was seen a handful of times. V dropped 7 bases and J dropped 7 bases, with 7 bases sitting between them. The CDR3 runs to 11 residues. Germline loops: CDR1 SNHLY, CDR2 FYNNEI. Once isolated by positive magnetic bead selection, the CD4+ and CD8+ cells had their purity checked by flow cytometry.

Source material: CD8+ T cells sorted from blood. The clonotype originates from a man in his forties in good health. J is TRBJ2-2 and V is TRBV2; D gene ambiguous. CDR3 sequence reads: CASTSVGELFF. The CDR3 coding sequence is TGTGCCAGCACATCGGTCGGGGAGCTGTTTTTT.